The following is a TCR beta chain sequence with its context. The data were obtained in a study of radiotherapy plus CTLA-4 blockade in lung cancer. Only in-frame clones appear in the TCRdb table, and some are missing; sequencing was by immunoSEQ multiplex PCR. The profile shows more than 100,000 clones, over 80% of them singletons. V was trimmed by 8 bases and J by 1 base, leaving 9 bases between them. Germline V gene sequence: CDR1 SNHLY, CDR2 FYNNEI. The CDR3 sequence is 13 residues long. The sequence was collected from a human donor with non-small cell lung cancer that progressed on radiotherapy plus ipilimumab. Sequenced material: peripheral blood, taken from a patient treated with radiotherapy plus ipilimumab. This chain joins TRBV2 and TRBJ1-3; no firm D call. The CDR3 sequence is CASDERSGNTIYF. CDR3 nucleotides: TGTGCCAGCGACGAGAGATCTGGAAACACCATATATTTT.